The sequence of this TCR beta chain was determined in a study of human T cells and chemical hapten exposure. Study-level points and caveats: With DPC sensitization, TCRs exceeding 1 in 1000 frequency showed no change.

For this clonotype: No antigen is known for it.

TCRdb re-analysed the RACE reads in MiXCR, keeping a single row per CDR3 protein. The sample yields 28,000 or so distinct CDR3 sequences, nearly 7.5% seen once. V lost 3 bases and J lost 5; bases outside the gene matches: 4. The CDR3 loop spans 14 amino acids. Germline V lookup: CDR1 SGHAT, CDR2 FQNNGV. Indicated time point: healthy volunteer bleed at 2 weeks. Whole blood that had not been fractionated was the source of extracted total RNA. The origin of this receptor is a human donor in good health. Some clones in this sample may be carry-over from other donors' samples. The sequenced sample consisted of whole blood. This chain uses TRBV11-2 with TRBJ2-7; 10 nucleotides line up with TRBD1. CDR3 sequence (DNA): TGTGCCAGCAGCTTCGACAGGGGGCGCCACGAGCAGTACTTC. Translating it yields CASSFDRGRHEQYF.